This T cell receptor (beta chain) was recovered during a study of cytomegalovirus exposure and HLA in healthy donors. PCR used 60 Vbeta primers and 13 Jbeta primers. This table comes from immunoSEQ multiplex PCR, and its TCRdb copy is limited to in-frame clones, with some not included. Of about 120,000 clones listed, 75% to 85% are singletons. CDR3 length: 15 amino acids. The V and J ends lost 3 bases and 1 base respectively, with 12 bases between them. Germline V gene lookup returns CDR1 MDHEN and CDR2 SYDVKM. The TCR sequence derives from a female donor in good health and CMV-seropositive. The sequenced material came from PBMCs. The chain combines TRBV28 with TRBJ1-1, with D uncertain. The CDR3 here is CASSFRGVRNTEAFF. CDR3 coding DNA: TGTGCCAGCAGTTTTCGTGGAGTAAGGAACACTGAAGCTTTCTTT.